This TCR beta chain was found in a study of radiation and T cells in renal cell carcinoma. Study conclusions and caveats: Pretreatment tumor biopsies were lacking, so baseline clonotypes are unknown.

The protocol was immunoSEQ multiplex PCR, while the TCRdb copy is restricted to in-frame clones and leaves out a portion. The sample records roughly 130,000 clones, roughly four fifths being singletons. This CDR3 comprises 11 residues. CDR1 and CDR2 (germline): LNHDA, SQIVND (reference sequence). V lost 3 bases to trimming and J lost 10 bases, with 7 bases between them. Documented time point: blood 2 weeks post-SBRT. Sample treatment: 15 Gy SBRT to primary tumor, nephrectomy 4 weeks later. After SBRT, blood was collected at 2 and 4 weeks, plus baseline. For this clone: What it recognizes is unknown.

The input for sequencing was blood, taken from a patient whose treatment included radiotherapy and nephrectomy. The chain uses TRBV19 and TRBJ2-1; D is tentatively TRBD1 or TRBD2 (5 bases each). This TCR derives from a woman between 55 and 75 years old with renal cell carcinoma. CDR3 coding DNA: TGTGCCAGTAGTATGTGGGACGAGCAGTTCTTC. Protein sequence: CASSMWDEQFF.